The 31 T cell receptor beta chains listed next were all sequenced from one sample in a study of cytomegalovirus exposure and HLA in healthy donors. PCR employed 60 Vbeta and 13 Jbeta primers. TCRdb's table, derived via immunoSEQ multiplex PCR, lists solely in-frame clones and lacks some. The profile shows about 140,000 clones, over 60% of them singletons. Sequences were obtained from PBMCs. The receptors originated from a woman aged 30 to 39 in good health and CMV-seronegative.

The chain has TRBV29-1 and TRBJ2-1, with 7 bases aligning to TRBD1. This CDR3 spans 14 amino acids. Germline V lookup: CDR1 SQVTM, CDR2 ANQGSEA. The ends lost 8 bases at V and 2 bases at J; junction bases unmatched: 9. CDR3 region: CSSSMDRTYNEQFF. In nucleotides, the CDR3 is TGCAGCTCGTCCATGGACAGGACCTACAATGAGCAGTTCTTC.

The V and J genes are TRBV7-9 and TRBJ2-4; 8 positions agree with TRBD1. Trimming took 1 base from V and 1 from J; bases not matched to a gene: 3. From germline, CDR1 is SEHNR and CDR2 FQNEAQ (reference sequence). This CDR3 has 16 amino acids. Here the CDR3 DNA reads TGTGCCAGCAGCTTAGGGCCAGGGGGCGCCAAAAACATTCAGTACTTC. Its translation is CASSLGPGGAKNIQYF.

This clone was picked up one time. The chain carries TRBV5-1 and TRBJ1-1, with D uncertain. Per the germline V gene, CDR1 is SGHRS and CDR2 is YFSETQ. The V gene lost 0 bases and the J gene lost 4 bases, with 10 bases spanning the gap. This CDR3 comprises 14 residues. As DNA, the CDR3 is TGCGCCAGCAGCTTGGGTCCCACCAGCACTGAAGCTTTCTTT. Translating it yields CASSLGPTSTEAFF.

V usage is TRBV13 and J usage is TRBJ1-3; 8 positions match TRBD1. The length of the CDR3 is 15 residues. The J segment lost 3 bases and the V segment lost 0 bases, leaving 1 base of the junction unmatched. Germline V gives CDR1 PRHDT, CDR2 FYEKMQ (reference sequence). This CDR3 reads CASSLGDRGGNTIYF. CDR3 coding DNA: TGTGCCAGCAGCTTAGGAGACAGGGGTGGAAACACCATATATTTT.

This clone was seen a few times. J is TRBJ1-1 and V is TRBV28, with TRBD1 identical over 9 bases. V lost 8 bases and J lost 0; bases outside the gene matches: 4. Germline CDR1 reads MDHEN; CDR2 reads SYDVKM. This CDR3 has 14 amino acids. The CDR3 DNA follows: TGTGCCAGCGTACAGGGGGCTCTGAACACTGAAGCTTTCTTT. It specifies CASVQGALNTEAFF.

The chain has TRBV5-1 and TRBJ2-5, with D perhaps matching TRBD2 (6 bases). From germline, CDR1 is SGHRS and CDR2 YFSETQ. The CDR3 has 16 residues. V gave up 4 bases and J gave up 0 bases, with 16 bases separating them. The CDR3 loop is CASSPASDRYQETQYF. The CDR3 coding sequence is TGCGCCAGCAGCCCCGCTAGCGACCGGTACCAAGAGACCCAGTACTTC.

This clone was observed a handful of times. This rearrangement joins TRBV4-3 to TRBJ2-7; D is unresolved. This CDR3 is 15 amino acids long. V shed 2 bases and J shed 0 bases, with 11 bases lying between them. In germline, CDR1 is LGHNA, CDR2 YSLEER. The CDR3 nucleotides read TGCGCCAGCAGCCAACTCACGTATAGCTCCTACGAGCAGTACTTC. Translating gives CASSQLTYSSYEQYF.

The chain combines TRBV19 with TRBJ2-3, with 8 bases that match TRBD2. This CDR3 region has 13 residues. The V and J ends lost 7 bases and 6 bases, in that order; junction bases with no gene match: 6. In germline, CDR1 is LNHDA, CDR2 SQIVND (reference sequence). CDR3: CASKRGGLDTQYF. CDR3 coding DNA: TGTGCCAGTAAACGGGGGGGCCTTGATACGCAGTATTTT. Full variable domain (remainder filled in from reference TRBV19 and TRBJ2-3): DGGITQSPKYLFRKEGQNVTLSCEQNLNHDAMYWYRQDPGQGLRLIYYSQIVNDFQKGDIAEGYSVSREKKESFPLTVTSAQKNPTAFYLCASKRGGLDTQYFGPGTRLTVL.

The chain is built from TRBV6-5 and TRBJ1-1; no definite D call. The CDR3 extends over 15 amino acids. V shed 4 bases and J shed 7 bases, with 19 bases lying between them. Germline V lookup: CDR1 MNHEY, CDR2 SVGAGI. CDR3 protein: CASSFSPRMGDEAFF. DNA of the CDR3: TGTGCCAGCAGTTTTTCGCCCAGGATGGGTGATGAAGCTTTCTTT.

The genes are TRBV7-3 and TRBJ1-1; TRBD1 matches at 7 bases. V lost 2 bases to trimming and J lost 6 bases; unmatched junction nucleotides: 3. Germline loops: CDR1 SGHTA, CDR2 FQGTGA. The CDR3 spans 13 residues. The chain's CDR3 is CASSLLTGSEAFF. In DNA, the CDR3 is TGTGCCAGCAGCTTATTGACAGGGTCTGAAGCTTTCTTT.

The V gene is TRBV13, the J gene TRBJ2-6; the D gene is possibly TRBD1 (5 bases). CDR3 length: 16 amino acids. The V gene's germline CDR1 is PRHDT and CDR2 FYEKMQ (reference sequence). Trimming took 2 bases from V and 4 from J, leaving 12 bases between them. CDR3 sequence reads: CASSLRSGSGANVLTF. The DNA of the CDR3 is TGTGCCAGCAGCTTAAGATCAGGGTCAGGGGCCAACGTCCTGACTTTC.

The CDR3 sequence: CAPLGGTGANQPQHF. The CDR3 coding sequence is TGTGCCCCTCTGGGAGGGACAGGGGCTAATCAGCCCCAGCATTTT. The J gene is TRBJ1-5, the V gene TRBV30, with 10 bases matching TRBD1. Germline loops: CDR1 GTSNPN, CDR2 SVGIG (reference sequence). The CDR3 totals 15 residues. The J segment lost 4 bases and the V segment lost 8 bases, leaving 11 bases of the junction unmatched.

V usage is TRBV5-5 and J usage is TRBJ1-1; D is unresolved. In germline, CDR1 is SGHKS, CDR2 YYEKEE (reference sequence). The CDR3 extends over 14 amino acids. Trimming removed 4 bases from V and 3 bases from J, with 13 bases in between. This CDR3 is CASSLGGWDTEAFF. The CDR3 DNA sequence: TGTGCCAGCAGCCTTGGAGGGTGGGACACTGAAGCTTTCTTT.

V gene TRBV27 combines with J gene TRBJ1-1; D remains unclear. Germline V gene lookup returns CDR1 MNHEY and CDR2 SMNVEV (reference sequence). The length of the CDR3 is 14 residues. V lost 2 bases to trimming and J lost 5 bases, with 12 bases between them. The CDR3 reads CASSLGRGETEAFF. As DNA, the CDR3 is TGTGCCAGCAGTTTAGGGCGGGGTGAGACTGAAGCTTTCTTT.

The chain is built from TRBV10-3 and TRBJ1-2, with D perhaps TRBD1 (5 bases). With 6 bases removed from V and 4 bases from J, the gap between germline ends came to 18 bases. The CDR3 runs 15 residues. Germline loops: CDR1 ENHRY, CDR2 SYGVKD. The CDR3 reads CAIRGPGGPSYGYTF. The CDR3 DNA sequence: TGTGCCATCAGAGGACCGGGGGGACCCTCCTATGGCTACACCTTC.

J is TRBJ1-1 and V is TRBV20-1; D might be TRBD1 (5 bases). The CDR3 runs to 11 residues. Trimming removed 6 bases from V and 3 bases from J, with 8 bases in between. CDR1 is DFQATT, CDR2 SNEGSKA, per germline (reference sequence). DNA of the CDR3: TGCAGTGCCGCAGGGTACACTGAAGCTTTCTTT. Amino acid sequence: CSAAGYTEAFF.

The genes are TRBV4-1 and TRBJ2-5; a weak D match, TRBD1 (5 bases). Between the trimmed V and J ends, which lost 2 bases and 3 bases, there was a span of 13 bases. This CDR3 contains 15 residues. Germline-derived CDR1 and CDR2 are MGHRA and YSYEKL. CDR3 DNA: TGCGCCAGCAGCCAAAGGCAGGGTCAAAAAGAGACCCAGTACTTC. It is translated as CASSQRQGQKETQYF.

The V call is TRBV6-5, the J call TRBJ2-1, with 8 positions matching TRBD2. V gave up 6 bases and J gave up 6 bases; unmatched junction bases: 10. Per the germline V gene, CDR1 is MNHEY and CDR2 is SVGAGI. This CDR3 region has 15 residues. CDR3 bases: TGTGCCAGCAGGCGCGCGAGACTAGCGCTCAATGAGCAGTTCTTC. This sequence encodes CASRRARLALNEQFF.

This clone was detected only once. The V and J genes are TRBV5-8 and TRBJ2-7; D may be TRBD1 (6 bases). Looked up from germline, CDR1 is SGHTS and CDR2 is YDEGEE. V was trimmed by 2 bases and J by 2 bases, leaving 11 bases between them. The CDR3 has 14 amino acids. CDR3: CASSLPGVPYEQYF. The CDR3 DNA sequence: TGTGCCAGCAGCTTACCAGGGGTACCCTACGAGCAGTACTTC.

This clone appeared once. The chain links TRBV19 to TRBJ2-3, with TRBD2 matching over 8 bases. The CDR3 loop spans 15 amino acids. V shed 3 bases, J shed 4 bases, and the junction held 6 bases outside the gene matches. Germline CDR1 LNHDA, CDR2 SQIVND (reference sequence). The CDR3 loop is CASSIPGGLADTQYF. CDR3 in DNA: TGTGCCAGTAGTATCCCGGGGGGGCTGGCAGATACGCAGTATTTT.

The CDR3 DNA is TGTGCCAGCAGCGTAGCTGTCGGGGGGCATTTAACTAATGAAAAACTGTTTTTT. Protein product: CASSVAVGGHLTNEKLFF. The rearrangement uses TRBV9 and TRBJ1-4; D possibly corresponds to TRBD1 (6 bases). V was shortened by 0 bases and J by 1 base, with 16 bases between the two germline ends. Germline V gene data show CDR1 as SGDLS and CDR2 as YYNGEE. The CDR3 consists of 18 residues.

This clone was observed a few times. The rearrangement uses TRBV5-6 and TRBJ1-1; 7 bases agree with TRBD1. After removal of 0 bases from V and 11 bases from J, the junction contained 4 bases not matched to a gene. Germline V CDR1 and CDR2: SGHDT, YYEEEE. The CDR3 covers 12 residues. CDR3 sequence (DNA): TGTGCCAGCAGCTTGGATGGGGACAGCGCTTTCTTT. This codes for CASSLDGDSAFF.

V gene TRBV10-3 combines with J gene TRBJ2-1; 12 positions match TRBD2. This CDR3 contains 15 residues. V was clipped by 7 bases and J by 8 bases; unmatched bases: 9. CDR1 is ENHRY, CDR2 SYGVKD, per germline. CDR3 loop: CAITPSSGGAHEQFF. Here the CDR3 DNA reads TGTGCCATCACCCCTTCTAGCGGGGGGGCCCATGAGCAGTTCTTC.

The V gene is TRBV7-8, the J gene TRBJ1-3; D possibly corresponds to TRBD1 (5 bases). The CDR3 totals 18 residues. Germline V gives CDR1 SGHVS, CDR2 FQNEAQ. V lost 4 bases, J lost 3 bases, and 22 bases lay in between. The CDR3 coding sequence is TGTGCCAGCAGCTCAAGGGGCGCCGGCGCCGCCGATGGAAACACCATATATTTT. Residues: CASSSRGAGAADGNTIYF.

This clone was observed a single time. The chain combines TRBV15 with TRBJ2-7; 11 bases agree with TRBD2. The CDR3 has 16 amino acids. Germline lookup yields CDR1 LNHNV and CDR2 YYDKDF (reference sequence). V was clipped by 0 bases and J by 6 bases; unmatched bases: 7. DNA of the CDR3: TGTGCCACCAGCAGAGATATGCTAGCGGGGGGTTCCGAGCAGTACTTC. This sequence encodes CATSRDMLAGGSEQYF.

V gene TRBV19 combines with J gene TRBJ2-7; 10 bases map to TRBD2. Trimming cost V 9 bases and J 0 bases; bases outside gene matches: 2. The CDR3 loop spans 13 amino acids. Germline lookup yields CDR1 LNHDA and CDR2 SQIVND (reference sequence). CDR3 in DNA: TGTGCCAGCCGGACTAGCGGCTCCTACGAGCAGTACTTC. Protein: CASRTSGSYEQYF.

The chain recombines TRBV6-4 with TRBJ2-1, with 13 nucleotides matching TRBD2. The junction had 5 bases not matched to a gene; V was cut back by 5 bases and J by 7 bases. CDR3 length: 15 residues. Per the germline V gene, CDR1 is MRHNA and CDR2 is SNTAGT. CDR3: CASSTGTSGANEQFF. CDR3 DNA: TGTGCCAGCAGTACCGGGACTAGCGGGGCAAATGAGCAGTTCTTC.

The chain carries TRBV10-3 and TRBJ1-1, with D uncertain. The germline V gene has CDR1 ENHRY and CDR2 SYGVKD. V lost 0 bases and J lost 1, with 9 bases in between. The CDR3 consists of 15 residues. The CDR3 sequence: CAISESEEPNTEAFF. The CDR3 DNA is TGTGCCATCAGTGAGTCGGAGGAACCGAACACTGAAGCTTTCTTT.

V usage is TRBV6-1 and J usage is TRBJ1-1; D is possibly TRBD1 (6 bases). V was pared by 7 bases and J by 3 bases, with 15 bases between. CDR3 length: 14 amino acids. The germline V gene encodes CDR1 MNHNS and CDR2 SASEGT. CDR3 region: CASTPQTGHTEAFF. CDR3 in DNA: TGTGCCAGCACTCCCCAGACAGGACACACTGAAGCTTTCTTT.

The rearrangement uses TRBV9 and TRBJ2-2; 12 bases are shared with TRBD2. The V and J ends lost 6 bases and 5 bases, in that order; junction bases with no gene match: 5. Germline V gives CDR1 SGDLS, CDR2 YYNGEE. The CDR3 spans 15 residues. The CDR3 sequence is CASKQTSGGTGELFF. In DNA, the CDR3 is TGTGCCAGCAAGCAGACTAGCGGGGGAACCGGGGAGCTGTTTTTT. Full variable domain (missing parts from reference TRBV9 and TRBJ2-2): DSGVTQTPKHLITATGQRVTLRCSPRSGDLSVYWYQQSLDQGLQFLIQYYNGEERAKGNILERFSAQQFPDLHSELNLSSLELGDSALYFCASKQTSGGTGELFFGEGSRLTVL.

This clone was detected only once. The chain couples TRBV6-1 to TRBJ1-2; tentatively, D is TRBD1 (5 bases). CDR3 size: 13 residues. Germline loops: CDR1 MNHNS, CDR2 SASEGT. Trimming removed 0 bases from V and 9 bases from J, with 11 bases in between. The CDR3 DNA is TGTGCCAGCAGTGAAGCGCAGGCAGGGCGCTACACCTTC. Translating gives CASSEAQAGRYTF.